This is a list of T cell receptor beta chains from one sample in a study of T-cell memory formation after mild COVID-19. Via MiXCR, TCRdb re-called the 5' RACE reads, giving one row per CDR3 protein. Of approximately 580,000 distinct CDR3 sequences in the sample, roughly 21% were seen once. Sequenced sample: PBMCs or a T cell subset sorted from them (not recorded which). The receptors come from an adult woman who had mild COVID-19 (a few samples of this study predate the infection). Cell type and time point are not known. The CDR3 runs from the conserved cysteine through the conserved F or W. The order of the fields is D gene, CDR3 length, clone size, J gene, V gene, CDR3 DNA, CDR3 protein. D genes are given only for firm matches. A row's size may be missing; if present it is once, few, many or a size class.

TRBD1	19	few	TRBJ1-3	TRBV12-3/TRBV12-4	TGTGCCAGCAGAGACGGGACAGGGGCCAAGATCTTCTCTGGAAACACCATATATTTT	CASRDGTGAKIFSGNTIYF
-	16	-	TRBJ2-7	TRBV20-1	TGCAGTGCTAGCCTACACTGGGCTAGTGAGGGGTACGAGCAGTACTTC	CSASLHWASEGYEQYF
-	14	-	TRBJ1-2	TRBV30	TGTGCCTGGACTTTCGGGGGCCGGGGGAGAGGCTACACCTTC	CAWTFGGRGRGYTF
TRBD2	15	once	TRBJ2-1	TRBV20-1	TGCAGTGCCACTCGAAGGACTAGCGGAACCAATGAGCAGTTCTTC	CSATRRTSGTNEQFF
TRBD2	17	-	TRBJ2-3	TRBV9	TGTGCCAGCAGCGGTGGACTAGCGGGCGCTATCACAGATACGCAGTATTTT	CASSGGLAGAITDTQYF
TRBD2	13	few	TRBJ2-1	TRBV2	TGTGCCAGCCGCGGGGGGGTGGTCAATGAGCAGTTCTTC	CASRGGVVNEQFF
TRBD2	13	few	TRBJ2-5	TRBV6-6	TGTGCCAGCAGTGCCCGACTAGCGGAGACCCAGTACTTC	CASSARLAETQYF
-	14	-	TRBJ2-7	TRBV15	TGTGCCACCAGCAGAGAGGGGGTCTCCTACGAGCAGTACTTC	CATSREGVSYEQYF
-	15	few	TRBJ2-3	TRBV5-1	TGCGCCAGCAGCCGGGGGACATCTTCTCGGGATACGCAGTATTTT	CASSRGTSSRDTQYF
-	15	few	TRBJ1-2	TRBV5-1	TGCGCCAGCAGCTTGGAACCCTCACCAGCCTATGGCTACACCTTC	CASSLEPSPAYGYTF
-	15	-	TRBJ2-5	TRBV3-1	TGTGCCAGCAGAAATAGCGGAGGAGGGGAAGAGACCCAGTACTTC	CASRNSGGGEETQYF
-	13	-	TRBJ2-1	TRBV5-6	TGTGCCAGCAGCTTGGGGACTTTCAATGAGCAGTTCTTC	CASSLGTFNEQFF
-	13	few	TRBJ2-4	TRBV2	TGTGCCAGCAGCCCCGGGACCGAGAGCATTCAGTACTTC	CASSPGTESIQYF
TRBD2	13	-	TRBJ2-4	TRBV12-3/TRBV12-4	TGTGCCAGCCGGGCCCCGGCGGGGGGAATTCAGTACTTC	CASRAPAGGIQYF
-	15	-	TRBJ2-3	TRBV14	TGTGCCAGCAGCCTTCAGGGTCTGGCTACAGATACGCAGTATTTT	CASSLQGLATDTQYF
-	14	few	TRBJ2-7	TRBV19	TGTGCCAGTAGTATTCTAGGAGGGGAGGCCGAGCAGTACTTC	CASSILGGEAEQYF
-	20	-	TRBJ2-7	TRBV5-1	TGCGCCAGCAGCTTCGACGCCCGCACCCGGATCCCAAACGGGTCCTACGAGCAGTACTTC	CASSFDARTRIPNGSYEQYF
-	16	few	TRBJ2-2	TRBV7-3	TGTGCCAGCAGCATTAACAGGGTGTCGGACACCGGGGAGCTGTTTTTT	CASSINRVSDTGELFF
-	16	few	TRBJ2-5	TRBV7-9	TGTGCCAGCAGCTACCCATCCGGGACGGAAAGGGAGACCCAGTACTTC	CASSYPSGTERETQYF
TRBD2	15	few	TRBJ2-5	TRBV10-3	TGTGCCATCAGTAATAGCGGGGGCGTCCAAGAGACCCAGTACTTC	CAISNSGGVQETQYF
-	14	few	TRBJ2-7	TRBV9	TGTGCCAGCAGCGCCGGCGGGGTGGCTTACGAGCAGTACTTC	CASSAGGVAYEQYF
TRBD1	14	-	TRBJ1-2	TRBV30	TGTGCCTGGAGCGGACAGGTCCCCAATTATGGCTACACCTTC	CAWSGQVPNYGYTF
TRBD2	16	once	TRBJ2-7	TRBV2	TGTGCCAGCAGTGAAGTGCCTAGCGGGGGTATCTACGAGCAGTACTTC	CASSEVPSGGIYEQYF
-	13	-	TRBJ1-5	TRBV20-1	TGCAGTGCGCCGGACGGGGGCAGACAGCCCCAGCATTTT	CSAPDGGRQPQHF
-	11	-	TRBJ1-1	TRBV19	TGTGCCAGTCTGGAGAACACTGAAGCTTTCTTT	CASLENTEAFF
-	12	-	TRBJ2-5	TRBV7-9	TGTGCCAGAGGAGAGCTAGGTGGGACCCAGTACTTC	CARGELGGTQYF
-	14	-	TRBJ2-3	TRBV28	TGTGCCAGCAGTTTTCTACCAAGGGCAGATACGCAGTATTTT	CASSFLPRADTQYF
TRBD1	15	-	TRBJ1-4	TRBV6-5	TGTGCCAGCAGTTACACAGGGGGCTCAGGGGAAAAACTGTTTTTT	CASSYTGGSGEKLFF
TRBD1	17	few	TRBJ1-2	TRBV24-1	TGTGCCACCAGTGATTCACGGACAGGGGTGCATAACTATGGCTACACCTTC	CATSDSRTGVHNYGYTF
-	12	-	TRBJ1-3	TRBV3-1	TGTGCCAGCAGCCAGCGTGGAAACACCATATATTTT	CASSQRGNTIYF
TRBD2	13	-	TRBJ2-7	TRBV6-5	TGTGCCAGCAGCCGTCTAGCGGGGGCCCCTCTGTACTTC	CASSRLAGAPLYF
TRBD2	12	-	TRBJ2-3	TRBV10-3	TGTGCCGCTAAAGCGGGGGCAGATACGCAGTATTTT	CAAKAGADTQYF
-	13	many	TRBJ2-3	TRBV13	TGTGCCAGCAGCTTAGGCCGCGGAGATACGCAGTATTTT	CASSLGRGDTQYF
-	14	few	TRBJ1-4	TRBV2	TGTGCCAGCAGTGAGGGGGCAAATAATGAAAAACTGTTTTTT	CASSEGANNEKLFF
-	13	few	TRBJ2-3	TRBV2	TGTGCCAGCAGGCGGGGTCCCGGAGATACGCAGTATTTT	CASRRGPGDTQYF
TRBD1	16	few	TRBJ2-7	TRBV6-5	TGTGCCAGCAGTTACTTCACCGGGACAGGGAACTACGAGCAGTACTTC	CASSYFTGTGNYEQYF
-	14	few	TRBJ1-2	TRBV9	TGTGCCAGCAGCGTAGGTCCGGGACAAGGACTCTACACCTTC	CASSVGPGQGLYTF